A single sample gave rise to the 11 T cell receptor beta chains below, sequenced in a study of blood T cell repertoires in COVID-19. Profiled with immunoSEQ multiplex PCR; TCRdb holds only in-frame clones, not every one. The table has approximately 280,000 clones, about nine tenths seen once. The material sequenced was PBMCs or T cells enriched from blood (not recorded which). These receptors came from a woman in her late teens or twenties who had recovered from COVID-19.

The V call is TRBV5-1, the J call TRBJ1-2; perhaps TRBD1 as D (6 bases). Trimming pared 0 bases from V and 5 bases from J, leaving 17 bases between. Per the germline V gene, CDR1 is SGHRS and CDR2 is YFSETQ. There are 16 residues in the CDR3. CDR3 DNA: TGCGCCAGCAGCTTGGATTGGGGCAGGGGAATTTATGGCTACACCTTC. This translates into CASSLDWGRGIYGYTF.

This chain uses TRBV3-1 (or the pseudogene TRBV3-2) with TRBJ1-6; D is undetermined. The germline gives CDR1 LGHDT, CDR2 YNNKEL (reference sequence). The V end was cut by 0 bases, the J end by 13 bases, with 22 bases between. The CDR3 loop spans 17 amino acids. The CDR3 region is CASSQDSRPALGSPLHF. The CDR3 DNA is TGTGCCAGCAGCCAAGATAGCCGCCCGGCGTTAGGAAGTCCCCTCCACTTT.

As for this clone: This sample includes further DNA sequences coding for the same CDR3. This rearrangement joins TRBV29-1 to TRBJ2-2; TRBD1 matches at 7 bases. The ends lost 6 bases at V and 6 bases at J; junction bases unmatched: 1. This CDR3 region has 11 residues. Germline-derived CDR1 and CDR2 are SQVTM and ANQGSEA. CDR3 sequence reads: CSVDRAGELFF. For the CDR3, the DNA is TGCAGCGTCGACAGGGCCGGGGAGCTGTTTTTT.

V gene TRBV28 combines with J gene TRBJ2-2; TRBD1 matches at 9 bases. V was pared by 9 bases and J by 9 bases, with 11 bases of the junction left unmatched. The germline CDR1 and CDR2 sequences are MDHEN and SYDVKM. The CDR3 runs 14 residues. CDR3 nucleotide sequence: TGTGCCAGTTCGGGACAGGGATTTTTCTGGGAGCTGTTTTTT. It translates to CASSGQGFFWELFF.

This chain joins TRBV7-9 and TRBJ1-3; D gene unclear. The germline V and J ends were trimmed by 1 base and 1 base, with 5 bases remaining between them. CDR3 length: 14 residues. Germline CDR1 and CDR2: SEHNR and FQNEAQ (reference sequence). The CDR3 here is CASSLGQSGNTIYF. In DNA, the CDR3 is TGTGCCAGCAGCTTAGGTCAGTCTGGAAACACCATATATTTT.

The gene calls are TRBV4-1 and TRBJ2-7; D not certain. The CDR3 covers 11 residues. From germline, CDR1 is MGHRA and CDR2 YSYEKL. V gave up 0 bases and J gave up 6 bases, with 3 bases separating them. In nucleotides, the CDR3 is TGCGCCAGCAGCCAAGACTTCGAGCAGTACTTC. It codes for CASSQDFEQYF.

DNA for the CDR3: TGTGCCAGCAGCCCCCAACAGTTCTCTAACTATGGCTACACCTTC. Translated, it gives CASSPQQFSNYGYTF. This chain links TRBV7-9 with TRBJ1-2; D is undetermined. CDR1 and CDR2 from the germline V gene are SEHNR and FQNEAQ (reference sequence). With 5 bases removed from V and 0 bases from J, the gap between germline ends came to 13 bases. The CDR3 length is 15 residues.

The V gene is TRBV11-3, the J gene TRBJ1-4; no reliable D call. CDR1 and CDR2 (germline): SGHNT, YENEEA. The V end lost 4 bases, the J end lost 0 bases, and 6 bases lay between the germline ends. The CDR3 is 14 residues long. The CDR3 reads CASSSRATNEKLFF. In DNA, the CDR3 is TGTGCCAGCAGCTCCCGAGCAACTAATGAAAAACTGTTTTTT.

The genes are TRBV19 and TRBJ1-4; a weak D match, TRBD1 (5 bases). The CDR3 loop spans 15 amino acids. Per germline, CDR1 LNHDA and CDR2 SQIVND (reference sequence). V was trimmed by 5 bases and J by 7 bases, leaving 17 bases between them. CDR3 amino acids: CASSPIRDSVEKLFF. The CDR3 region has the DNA TGTGCCAGTAGTCCGATCAGGGACTCGGTTGAAAAACTGTTTTTT.

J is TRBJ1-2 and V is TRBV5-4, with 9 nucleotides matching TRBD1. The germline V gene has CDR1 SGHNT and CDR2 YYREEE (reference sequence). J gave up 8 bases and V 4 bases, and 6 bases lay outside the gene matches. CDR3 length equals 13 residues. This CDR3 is CASSRDRERGYTF. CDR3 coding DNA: TGTGCCAGCAGCCGGGACAGGGAGCGGGGCTACACCTTC.

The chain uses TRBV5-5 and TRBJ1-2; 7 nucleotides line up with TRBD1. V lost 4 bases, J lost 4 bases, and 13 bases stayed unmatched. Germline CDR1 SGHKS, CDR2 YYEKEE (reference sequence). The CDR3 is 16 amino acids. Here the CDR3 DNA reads TGTGCCAGCAGCGAAGTTGGATACCGGGACAGCTATGGCTACACCTTC. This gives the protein CASSEVGYRDSYGYTF.